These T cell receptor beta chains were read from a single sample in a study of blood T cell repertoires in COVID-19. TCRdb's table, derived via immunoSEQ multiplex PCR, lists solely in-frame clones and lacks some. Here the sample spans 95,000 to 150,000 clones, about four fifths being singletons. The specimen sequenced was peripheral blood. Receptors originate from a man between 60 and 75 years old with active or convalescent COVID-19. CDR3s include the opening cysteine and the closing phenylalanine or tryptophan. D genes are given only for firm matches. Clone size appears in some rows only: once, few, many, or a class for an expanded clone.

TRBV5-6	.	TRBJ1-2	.	TGTGCCAGCAGCTTTGGCCACTATGGCTACACCTTC	CASSFGHYGYTF
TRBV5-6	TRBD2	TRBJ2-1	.	TGTGCCAGCAGCTTGGTTGGGGGAGGGCCGTTCAATGAGCAGTTCTTC	CASSLVGGGPFNEQFF
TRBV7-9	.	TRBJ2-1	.	TGTGCCAGCAGCTTAATATTATCGGCGGGCTCCTACAATGAGCAGTTCTTC	CASSLILSAGSYNEQFF
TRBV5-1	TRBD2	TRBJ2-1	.	TGCGCCAGCAGCTTGGGGGGAGGGACTCTTAATGAGCAGTTCTTC	CASSLGGGTLNEQFF
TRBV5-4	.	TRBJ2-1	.	TGTGCCAGCAGCTTGGAAGGTAGCGGTAATGAGCAGTTCTTC	CASSLEGSGNEQFF
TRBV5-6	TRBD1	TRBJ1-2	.	TGTGCCAGCAGCTTGGGGCCCGGGACAGGGGTCTATGGCTACACCTTC	CASSLGPGTGVYGYTF
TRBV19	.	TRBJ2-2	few	TGTGCCAGTAGTATAAGAGCAGGGCAAAACACCGGGGAGCTGTTTTTT	CASSIRAGQNTGELFF
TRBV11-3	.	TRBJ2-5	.	TGTGCCAGCAGCCCCCCCGGGGGGACCCAGTACTTC	CASSPPGGTQYF
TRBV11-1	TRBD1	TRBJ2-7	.	TGTGCCAGCAGCGATCCGGGACAGGGGAATGAGCAGTACTTC	CASSDPGQGNEQYF
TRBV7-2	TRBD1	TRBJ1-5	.	TGTGCCAGCAGTTCGGACAGGGGACAGCCCCAGCATTTT	CASSSDRGQPQHF
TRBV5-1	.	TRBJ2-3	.	TGCGCCAGCAGCTTAGGACAGACCACAGATACGCAGTATTTT	CASSLGQTTDTQYF
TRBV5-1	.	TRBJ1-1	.	TGCGCCAGCAGCTTCGGTTCCCGGGCTTTCTTT	CASSFGSRAFF
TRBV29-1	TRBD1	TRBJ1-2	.	TGCAGCGTTGAGTCCGGACAGGGCGCGCGCTATGGCTACACCTTC	CSVESGQGARYGYTF
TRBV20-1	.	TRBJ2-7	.	TGCAGTGTATATAGGAGCTACGAGCAGTACTTC	CSVYRSYEQYF
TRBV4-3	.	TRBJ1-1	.	TGCGCCAGCAGCCAAGTAGGGACACTGAACACTGAAGCTTTCTTT	CASSQVGTLNTEAFF
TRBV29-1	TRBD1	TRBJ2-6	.	TGCAGCGTTACAGGACAGGGCGACTCTGGGGCCAACGTCCTGACTTTC	CSVTGQGDSGANVLTF
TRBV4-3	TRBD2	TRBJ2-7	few	TGCGCCAGCAGCCAAGAAACTAGCGGACTCTACGAGCAGTACTTC	CASSQETSGLYEQYF
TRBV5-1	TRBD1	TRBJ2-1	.	TGCGCCAGCAGCCGGATCCAGGGGGCTAGTACCCACAATGAGCAGTTCTTC	CASSRIQGASTHNEQFF
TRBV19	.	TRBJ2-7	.	TGTGCCAGTAGTATGCCAGGGGACGAGCAGTACTTC	CASSMPGDEQYF